What follows are 5 T cell receptor beta chains derived from one specimen sequenced in a study of cytomegalovirus exposure and HLA in healthy donors. Clones were read by immunoSEQ multiplex PCR, and TCRdb kept only the in-frame ones, dropping some. The sample holds under 200,000 clones, about 88% seen once. Source material: PBMCs. Receptors originate from a young woman in good health and CMV-seronegative.

The chain links TRBV6-1 to TRBJ1-1, with 7 bases fitting TRBD1. This CDR3 comprises 16 residues. Germline assignment: CDR1 MNHNS and CDR2 SASEGT. The J segment lost 2 bases and the V segment lost 4 bases, leaving 10 bases of the junction unmatched. CDR3 residues: CASSGAGGLINTEAFF. As DNA, the CDR3 is TGTGCCAGCAGTGGGGCAGGGGGACTGATTAACACTGAAGCTTTCTTT.

This chain links TRBV7-9 with TRBJ2-3; D is undetermined. The CDR3 totals 18 residues. Trimming shortened V by 0 bases and J by 3 bases, and 19 bases separated the two germline ends. CDR1 is SEHNR, CDR2 FQNEAQ, per germline (reference sequence). CDR3 bases: TGTGCCAGCAGCTTAGCGAACCAGAGACTCCTATCGACAGATACGCAGTATTTT. Its protein is CASSLANQRLLSTDTQYF.

Only a few counts were recorded for this clone. The chain recombines TRBV9 with TRBJ1-2; no clear D gene. Trimming left V 4 bases short and J 5 bases short, with 9 bases between. Germline assignment: CDR1 SGDLS and CDR2 YYNGEE. The CDR3 runs 12 residues. The CDR3 loop reads CASSPAGYGYTF. Here the CDR3 DNA reads TGTGCCAGCAGCCCAGCGGGGTATGGCTACACCTTC.

This rearrangement joins TRBV5-4 to TRBJ2-2; D is possibly TRBD2 (5 bases). The V end was cut by 3 bases, the J end by 5 bases, with 14 bases between. CDR3 length equals 15 residues. Per the germline V gene, CDR1 is SGHNT and CDR2 is YYREEE (reference sequence). CDR3 residues: CASSSGLGFTGELFF. The CDR3 nucleotides read TGTGCCAGCAGCTCCGGACTCGGATTTACCGGGGAGCTGTTTTTT. The full variable domain, rest sourced from reference TRBV5-4 and TRBJ2-2, is ETGVTQSPTHLIKTRGQQVTLRCSSQSGHNTVSWYQQALGQGPQFIFQYYREEENGRGNFPPRFSGLQFPNYSSELNVNALELDDSALYLCASSSGLGFTGELFFGEGSRLTVL.

V usage is TRBV4-1 and J usage is TRBJ1-2, with D hard to call. This CDR3 region has 14 residues. Trimming shortened V by 5 bases and J by 0 bases, and 10 bases separated the two germline ends. Germline CDR1 reads MGHRA; CDR2 reads YSYEKL. The CDR3 reads CASSGTTTNYGYTF. CDR3 in DNA: TGCGCCAGCAGCGGCACTACCACTAACTATGGCTACACCTTC.